The sequence of this T cell receptor beta chain was determined in a study of identical twins. This clonotype has more than one count but fewer than ten. What it binds is not known. Template switching introduced a universal primer site, and the cDNA bore unique molecular identifiers. TCRdb re-derived calls from the 5' RACE reads in MiXCR, one entry per CDR3 protein. The sample holds roughly 1,500,000 distinct CDR3 sequences; roughly 35% are singletons and the top ten take about 0.25%. Overall study results and limits: The analysis was cross-sectional rather than longitudinal within donors.

Germline V gives CDR1 LNHDA, CDR2 SQIVND (reference sequence). The CDR3 spans 14 residues. V was pared by 0 bases and J by 6 bases, with 10 bases between. The TCR originated in a newborn girl in good health. Sequencing was done on a sample of cord blood. The rearrangement uses TRBV19 and TRBJ2-3; D is unresolved. The DNA for the CDR3 is TGTGCCAGTAGTATAGACAATAGTCGGGATACGCAGTATTTT. Its translation: CASSIDNSRDTQYF.